The source of this T cell receptor (beta chain) is a study of lung T cells in sarcoidosis with Löfgren's syndrome. Study results and limitations: Versus controls, Löfgren's syndrome patients reportedly showed TRAV12-1 and TRBV2 as most expanded. Multiple Löfgren's syndrome patients reportedly shared TRAV12-1 and TRBV2 CDR3 motifs, suggesting public CD4+ TCRs.

With regard to this clonotype: The antigen is not known. This clone may be a read error of a much larger clone one base away.

A single record per CDR3 protein comes from TCRdb applying MiXCR to the reads. The data show tens of thousands of distinct CDR3 sequences, over 20% seen once. From germline, CDR1 is DFQATT and CDR2 SNEGSKA (reference sequence). There are 14 residues in the CDR3. This clonotype was sampled from a human donor with sarcoidosis (Löfgren's syndrome or another form), or a control subject (not recorded which). The specimen was CD4+ T cells from PBMCs. V usage is TRBV20-1 and J usage is TRBJ1-1; tentative D call: TRBD1 (5 bases). CDR3 nucleotides: TGCAGTGCTAGAGATCTCGGGGGGAACACTGAAGCTCTCTTT. As protein: CSARDLGGNTEALF.